This T cell receptor (beta chain) was recovered during a study of blood T cells in healthy people across ages. This clonotype was counted a few times. The CDR3 covers 16 residues. V lost 6 bases and J lost 4; bases outside the gene matches: 10. Germline V lookup: CDR1 SGHAT, CDR2 FQNNGV. Alongside a J-beta primer mix, a sample-barcoded 5' primer served in a second PCR lasting roughly 7 to 11 cycles. TCRdb processed the 5' RACE reads anew with MiXCR; each CDR3 protein has one entry. Of about 1,800,000 distinct CDR3 sequences listed, roughly 30% were seen once; the top ten hold over 7%. The rearrangement links TRBV11-2 to TRBJ2-1; TRBD2 matches 9 bases. This TCR derives from a woman younger than 45 in good health. The sample comprised blood. The CDR3 DNA reads as TGTGCCAGCAGTGACCACCGGCTAGCGGGATACAATGAGCAGTTCTTC. As protein: CASSDHRLAGYNEQFF.